This record looks at one TCR beta chain sequence and its context. The data originate from a study of T cell responses to AZD1222 COVID-19 vaccine. Between the trimmed V and J ends, which lost 0 bases and 10 bases, there was a span of 13 bases. The CDR3 loop spans 15 amino acids. CDR1 is LGHNA, CDR2 YSLEER, per germline. Measured with immunoSEQ multiplex PCR; TCRdb has only the in-frame clones, and not every one. The sample shows roughly 100,000 clones, around nine tenths of them seen only once. This specimen consisted of peripheral blood, obtained on day 0 of AZD1222 vaccination. The receptor was derived from an adult in good health. J is TRBJ1-6 and V is TRBV4-3; TRBD1 might be the D (5 bases). DNA for the CDR3: TGCGCCAGCAGCCAAGATAAGGGGAGGTCCTCACCCCTCCACTTT. As protein: CASSQDKGRSSPLHF.